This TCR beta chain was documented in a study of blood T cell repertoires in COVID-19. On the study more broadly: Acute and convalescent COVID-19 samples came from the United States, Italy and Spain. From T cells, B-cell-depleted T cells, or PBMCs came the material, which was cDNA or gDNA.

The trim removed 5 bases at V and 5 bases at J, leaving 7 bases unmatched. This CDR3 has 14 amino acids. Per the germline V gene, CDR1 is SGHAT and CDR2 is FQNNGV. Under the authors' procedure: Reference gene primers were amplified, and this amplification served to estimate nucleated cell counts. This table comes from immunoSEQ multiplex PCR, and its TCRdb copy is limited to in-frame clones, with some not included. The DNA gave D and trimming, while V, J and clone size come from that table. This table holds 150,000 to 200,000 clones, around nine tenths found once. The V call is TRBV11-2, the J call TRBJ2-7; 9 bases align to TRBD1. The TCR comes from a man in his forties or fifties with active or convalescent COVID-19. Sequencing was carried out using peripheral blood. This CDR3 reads CASSNRDRADEQYF. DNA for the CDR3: TGTGCCAGCAGCAACCGGGACAGGGCCGACGAGCAGTACTTC.